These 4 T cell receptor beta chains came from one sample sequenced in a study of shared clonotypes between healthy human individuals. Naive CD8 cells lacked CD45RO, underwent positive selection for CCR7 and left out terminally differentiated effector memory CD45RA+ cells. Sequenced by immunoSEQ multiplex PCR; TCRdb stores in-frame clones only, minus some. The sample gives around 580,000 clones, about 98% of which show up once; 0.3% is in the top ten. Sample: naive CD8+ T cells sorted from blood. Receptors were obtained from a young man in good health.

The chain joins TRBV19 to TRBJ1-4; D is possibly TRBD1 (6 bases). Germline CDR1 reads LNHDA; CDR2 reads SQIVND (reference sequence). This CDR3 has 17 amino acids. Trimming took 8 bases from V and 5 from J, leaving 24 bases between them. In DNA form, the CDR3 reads TGTGCCAGTGCCGGGACACCGGGATACGGCCGAAATGAAAAACTGTTTTTT. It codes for CASAGTPGYGRNEKLFF.

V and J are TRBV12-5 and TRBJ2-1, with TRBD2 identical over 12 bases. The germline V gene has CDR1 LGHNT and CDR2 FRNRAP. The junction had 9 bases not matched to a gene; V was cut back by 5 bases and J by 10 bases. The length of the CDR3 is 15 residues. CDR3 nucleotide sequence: TGTGCTAGTGGTATGACTAGCGGGAGCCTGGGAGAGCAGTTCTTC. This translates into CASGMTSGSLGEQFF.

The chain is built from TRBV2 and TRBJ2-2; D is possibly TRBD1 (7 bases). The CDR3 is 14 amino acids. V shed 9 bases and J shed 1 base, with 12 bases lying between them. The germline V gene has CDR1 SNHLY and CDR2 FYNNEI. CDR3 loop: CASCGTVNTGELFF. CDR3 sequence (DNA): TGTGCCAGTTGCGGGACAGTGAACACCGGGGAGCTGTTTTTT. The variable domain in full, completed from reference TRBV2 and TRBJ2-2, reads EPEVTQTPSHQVTQMGQEVILRCVPISNHLYFYWYRQILGQKVEFLVSFYNNEISEKSEIFDDQFSVERPDGSNFTLKIRSTKLEDSAMYFCASCGTVNTGELFFGEGSRLTVL.

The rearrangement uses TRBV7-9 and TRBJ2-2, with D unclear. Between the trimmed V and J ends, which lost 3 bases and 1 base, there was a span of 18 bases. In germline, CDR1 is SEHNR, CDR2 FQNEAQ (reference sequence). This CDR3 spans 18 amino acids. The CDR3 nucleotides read TGTGCCAGCAGCTTGACTCCAGAGGTTATGGGGAACACCGGGGAGCTGTTTTTT. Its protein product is CASSLTPEVMGNTGELFF.